A selection of T cell receptor beta chains follows, all from one sample in a study of blood T cell repertoires in COVID-19. Method: immunoSEQ multiplex PCR; TCRdb's copy keeps in-frame clones and lacks some. The sample holds a few hundred thousand clones, about 92% seen once. The sample taken for sequencing was PBMCs or T cells enriched from blood (not recorded which). Receptor source: a woman in her twenties or thirties who had recovered from COVID-19. The CDR3 runs from the conserved cysteine through the conserved F or W. A D gene is named only where the DNA matches it firmly.

D gene	V gene	J gene	CDR3 DNA	CDR3 protein
TRBD2	TRBV10-3	TRBJ2-5	TGTGCCATCAGTGCTCGCACCGGCGGCGGGAGTTGGGAGACCCAGTACTTC	CAISARTGGGSWETQYF
TRBD2	TRBV11-3	TRBJ2-1	TGTGCCAGCAGCTACGGGACTAGCGCCTTCAATGAGCAGTTCTTC	CASSYGTSAFNEQFF
TRBD1	TRBV5-1	TRBJ2-1	TGCGCCAGCAGCTTCAACGGACAGGGGTCCTACAATGAGCAGTTCTTC	CASSFNGQGSYNEQFF
TRBD1	TRBV2	TRBJ2-7	TGTGCCAGCAGTTCCCCAACAGGGGCCCCCGGGGAGCAGTACTTC	CASSSPTGAPGEQYF
NA	TRBV11-1	TRBJ2-3	TGTGCCAGCAGCCGAAACCCAGGTCCAGATACGCAGTATTTT	CASSRNPGPDTQYF
NA	TRBV2	TRBJ1-5	TGTGCCAGCAGCGAACAGGGTCTCAATCAGCCCCAGCATTTT	CASSEQGLNQPQHF
NA	TRBV4-1	TRBJ2-7	TGCGCCAGCAGCCAAAGTCCTATCGGGGGCTCCTACGAGCAGTACTTC	CASSQSPIGGSYEQYF
NA	TRBV4-2	TRBJ2-7	TGTGCCAGCAGCCAAACTGGACTGTTACACTCCTACGAGCAGTACTTC	CASSQTGLLHSYEQYF
TRBD1	TRBV18	TRBJ1-1	TGTGCCAGCTCAGGATCGTCAGGGGGTTTGGGGACTGAAGCTTTCTTT	CASSGSSGGLGTEAFF
NA	TRBV2	TRBJ1-5	TGTGCCAGCGCCGGGAGAACAAGGGATCAGCCCCAGCATTTT	CASAGRTRDQPQHF
TRBD1	TRBV5-1	TRBJ2-7	TGCGCCAGCAGCTGGGACAGGGTGCTCCAGTACTTC	CASSWDRVLQYF
NA	TRBV2	TRBJ1-1	TGTGCCAGCATTAAGTCGGGACTTTTGAACACTGAAGCTTTCTTT	CASIKSGLLNTEAFF
TRBD2	TRBV6-2/TRBV6-3	TRBJ2-2	TGTGCCAGCAGTACCGGACTAGCATCGAAGGCGAACACCGGGGAGCTGTTTTTT	CASSTGLASKANTGELFF
NA	TRBV4-1	TRBJ2-2	TGCGCCAGCAGCCAAGATCCCGGGAGGAACACCGGGGAGCTGTTTTTT	CASSQDPGRNTGELFF
NA	TRBV24-1	TRBJ2-6	TGTGCCACCAGTAACCCGACGACAACCTTATCTGGGGCCAACGTCCTGACTTTC	CATSNPTTTLSGANVLTF
NA	TRBV7-2	TRBJ2-7	TGTGCCAGCAGCCGGCCTAAGACGGGGGTGTGGTACGAGCAGTACTTC	CASSRPKTGVWYEQYF
TRBD1	TRBV28	TRBJ1-4	TGTGCCAGCAGGGACTTACAGGGGAGTGAAAAACTGTTTTTT	CASRDLQGSEKLFF
NA	TRBV7-2	TRBJ2-1	TGTGCCAGCAGCTTAGAAAGAGGGATGCAGTTCTTC	CASSLERGMQFF
TRBD1	TRBV2	TRBJ1-3	TGTGCCAGCAGCTCACAGGGGGCCCTCTCTGGAAACACCATATATTTT	CASSSQGALSGNTIYF
TRBD1	TRBV4-3	TRBJ2-3	TGCGCCAGCAGCCAAGAAACGGGGACAGGGATTACAGATACGCAGTATTTT	CASSQETGTGITDTQYF
NA	TRBV11-3	TRBJ1-1	TGTGCCAGCAGCCACGACAGTCGCGTGGCTTTCTTT	CASSHDSRVAFF
NA	TRBV3-1/TRBV3-2	TRBJ2-7	TGTGCCAGCAGCCAAGAAGCTAGCGTGGATCGCTACGAGCAGTACTTC	CASSQEASVDRYEQYF
TRBD1	TRBV19	TRBJ2-5	TGTGCCAGTAGTTGGGGACAGCCGAGGCAAGAGACCCAGTACTTC	CASSWGQPRQETQYF
NA	TRBV12-3/TRBV12-4	TRBJ2-5	TGTGCCAGCAGTTTGAGTCTAGGCGGGACCCAGTACTTC	CASSLSLGGTQYF
TRBD1	TRBV6-5	TRBJ2-7	TGTGCCAGCAGACGACGGACAGGGGGCTGGTACGAGCAGTACTTC	CASRRRTGGWYEQYF
NA	TRBV9	TRBJ2-1	TGTGCCAGCAGCGTAGAGGTACGGGAGAACAATGAGCAGTTCTTC	CASSVEVRENNEQFF